This entry features one T cell receptor (beta chain) sequence. Its antigen is as yet unknown. The CDR3 contains 13 residues. J lost 4 bases, V lost 7 bases, and 10 bases had no gene match. Germline CDR1 and CDR2: SQVTM and ANQGSEA. This sample stems from a study of T cell repertoires in cytomegalovirus infection. Background on the study: Recently identified HLA-C-restricted CMV epitopes were among the peptides used. In public TCR beta signatures, there were indications of both CMV infection and matching HLA type. Study-level points and caveats: Ex vivo, HLA-C-restricted CMV-specific TCR beta clonotypes prevailed over the rest of the response. Summed frequency of shared TCR beta families picked out CMV carriers who also had the relevant HLA.

One entry per CDR3 protein, called by TCRdb with MiXCR from the reads. Of fewer than 900,000 distinct CDR3 sequences listed, around 29% were seen once; the top ten hold roughly 14%. The gene calls are TRBV29-1 and TRBJ2-7; 7 positions match TRBD2. The sample in question was cultured CD8+ T cells from PBMCs, obtained from culture after CMV antigen stimulation. This sequence originates from a human donor in good health (CMV status not recorded). Some clones in this sample may be carry-over from other donors' samples. CDR3 coding DNA: TGCAGCGCCGGTGGCGGGGGTCCTTACGAGCAGTACTTC. Protein sequence: CSAGGGGPYEQYF.